This T cell receptor beta chain was sequenced during a study of blood T cell repertoires in COVID-19. Study-wide context: T cells, B-cell-depleted T cells, or PBMCs provided the cDNA or gDNA that served as material.

The V end lost 2 bases, the J end lost 5 bases, and 15 bases lay between the germline ends. This CDR3 spans 15 amino acids. CDR1 and CDR2 from the germline V gene are MDHEN and SYDVKM. Generated by immunoSEQ multiplex PCR, the TCRdb table keeps only in-frame clones and is missing some. The sample consists of around 160,000 clones, approximately 87% of them appearing once. The chain is built from TRBV28 and TRBJ1-1, with D possibly being TRBD1 (6 bases). The sequence was obtained from a woman in her twenties or thirties with acute COVID-19. Specimen: PBMCs or T cells enriched from blood (not recorded which). This CDR3 reads CASSLQGTKRTEAFF. The CDR3 DNA reads as TGTGCCAGCAGTTTACAGGGGACAAAGAGAACTGAAGCTTTCTTT.